The 12 T cell receptor beta chains reported below all come from one sample, sequenced in a study of control samples from healthy donors and cancer patients. The method was immunoSEQ multiplex PCR; TCRdb's version includes in-frame clones alone and lacks a portion of them. The table records 200,000 to 250,000 clones, 90% to 95% of them present only once. The sample consisted of blood. Source of these receptors: a man in his fifties in good health.

This chain links TRBV9 with TRBJ2-3; D is undetermined. V lost 0 bases and J lost 2, with 7 bases in between. From germline, CDR1 is SGDLS and CDR2 YYNGEE. The CDR3 totals 14 residues. CDR3 sequence (DNA): TGTGCCAGCAGCGTAGCTCCAAACACAGATACGCAGTATTTT. This codes for CASSVAPNTDTQYF. Supplemented by reference TRBV9 and TRBJ2-3, the full variable domain reads DSGVTQTPKHLITATGQRVTLRCSPRSGDLSVYWYQQSLDQGLQFLIQYYNGEERAKGNILERFSAQQFPDLHSELNLSSLELGDSALYFCASSVAPNTDTQYFGPGTRLTVL.

The chain has TRBV6-4 and TRBJ1-2, with a weak D call TRBD1 (5 bases). The length of the CDR3 is 12 residues. From germline, CDR1 is MRHNA and CDR2 SNTAGT. V was shortened by 3 bases and J by 7 bases, with 9 bases between the two germline ends. The CDR3 spells CASSDWDGGYTF. CDR3 coding DNA: TGTGCCAGCAGTGATTGGGACGGTGGCTACACCTTC.

Only a few counts were recorded for this clone. The rearrangement links TRBV5-5 to TRBJ2-7; tentatively, D is TRBD1 or TRBD2 (6 bases each). Germline loops: CDR1 SGHKS, CDR2 YYEKEE (reference sequence). The CDR3 loop spans 14 amino acids. V lost 0 bases, J lost 4 bases, and 11 bases lay in between. CDR3 DNA: TGTGCCAGCAGCTTGGTACAGGGAGGATACGAGCAGTACTTC. Protein product: CASSLVQGGYEQYF.

This clone was detected a few times. V gene TRBV24-1 combines with J gene TRBJ2-1; D gene uncertain. CDR1 and CDR2 from the germline V gene are KGHDR and SFDVKD. The V end was cut by 12 bases, the J end by 7 bases, with 12 bases between. The CDR3 is 11 residues long. The DNA for the CDR3 is TGTGCCTCCGGCGCGGCAAATGAGCAGTTCTTC. This gives the protein CASGAANEQFF.

CDR3 in amino acids: CASSRTAIPTSGEQFF. CDR3 in DNA: TGCGCCAGCAGTCGTACAGCAATTCCTACGTCCGGCGAGCAGTTCTTC. The rearrangement joins TRBV5-1 to TRBJ2-1; D gene uncertain. V dropped 5 bases and J dropped 10 bases, with 25 bases sitting between them. From germline, CDR1 is SGHRS and CDR2 YFSETQ. The CDR3 has 16 residues.

This clone occurred a few times. V is TRBV28 and J is TRBJ2-3, with 10 bases matching TRBD2. Germline lookup yields CDR1 MDHEN and CDR2 SYDVKM. The CDR3 has 16 amino acids. J lost 4 bases, V lost 5 bases, and 9 bases had no gene match. The CDR3 DNA is TGTGCCAGCAGTGTACAGCGGGGGGGCATTTCAGATACGCAGTATTTT. Translation gives CASSVQRGGISDTQYF.

The chain joins TRBV14 to TRBJ2-7; D uncertain. CDR3 length: 13 residues. V was shortened by 5 bases and J by 6 bases, with 14 bases between the two germline ends. Germline V gene lookup returns CDR1 SGHDN and CDR2 FVKESK. CDR3 sequence reads: CASSSRVRGEQYF. The CDR3 region has the DNA TGTGCCAGCAGCTCCCGGGTCCGTGGCGAGCAGTACTTC.

The genes are TRBV4-3 and TRBJ1-1, with TRBD1 matching over 8 bases. V dropped 4 bases and J dropped 4; count of bases not matched to a gene: 2. Germline assignment: CDR1 LGHNA and CDR2 YSLEER. CDR3 length: 13 residues. This CDR3 reads CASSRGTGTEAFF. As DNA, the CDR3 is TGCGCCAGCAGCCGCGGGACAGGCACTGAAGCTTTCTTT.

This clone was picked up one time. V is TRBV3-1 (or the pseudogene TRBV3-2) and J is TRBJ2-1, with 8 bases fitting TRBD1. Germline V gives CDR1 LGHDT, CDR2 YNNKEL (reference sequence). With 4 bases clipped from V and 2 bases from J, the junction kept 4 bases outside the gene matches. The CDR3 loop spans 15 amino acids. As DNA, the CDR3 is TGTGCCAGCAGCCCCAGGGGGCAAACCTACAATGAGCAGTTCTTC. It encodes CASSPRGQTYNEQFF.

The genes are TRBV5-1 and TRBJ1-4; perhaps TRBD1 as D (5 bases). The CDR3 consists of 15 residues. The ends were cut back, 1 base at V and 4 bases at J, with 11 bases in the middle. Germline lookup yields CDR1 SGHRS and CDR2 YFSETQ. CDR3: CASSLRAQGNEKLFF. As DNA, the CDR3 is TGCGCCAGCAGCTTGAGGGCGCAGGGTAATGAAAAACTGTTTTTT.

The rearrangement links TRBV24-1 to TRBJ1-5, with D unclear. The CDR3 has 13 residues. The V gene lost 7 bases and the J gene lost 8 bases, with 14 bases spanning the gap. Per the germline V gene, CDR1 is KGHDR and CDR2 is SFDVKD. The CDR3 coding sequence is TGTGCCACCAGCCCGAACCCCCAGGAGCCCCAGCATTTT. This encodes CATSPNPQEPQHF.

The chain recombines TRBV9 with TRBJ2-1; TRBD2 matches at 13 bases. Germline loops: CDR1 SGDLS, CDR2 YYNGEE. There are 15 residues in the CDR3. The J segment lost 8 bases and the V segment lost 4 bases, leaving 6 bases of the junction unmatched. The CDR3 sequence is CASSMTSGGKDEQFF. The CDR3 coding sequence is TGTGCCAGCAGCATGACTAGCGGGGGGAAAGATGAGCAGTTCTTC.